This passage covers 12 T cell receptor beta chains from one sample sequenced in a study of T cell responses to AZD1222 COVID-19 vaccine. The protocol was immunoSEQ multiplex PCR, while the TCRdb copy is restricted to in-frame clones and leaves out a portion. The sample shows around 100,000 clones, just over 85% of them seen only once. Sequencing was performed on peripheral blood, taken on day 0 of AZD1222 vaccination. Every receptor here comes from an adult in good health.

V is TRBV11-3 and J is TRBJ2-7; TRBD1 aligns across 9 bases. This CDR3 has 15 residues. The junction had 9 bases not matched to a gene; V was cut back by 4 bases and J by 5 bases. CDR1 and CDR2 from the germline V gene are SGHNT and YENEEA. The CDR3 sequence is CASSSTGTGSHEQYF. The CDR3 bases are TGTGCCAGCAGCTCGACCGGGACAGGGTCCCACGAGCAGTACTTC.

The chain is built from TRBV5-5 and TRBJ1-1, with TRBD1 identical over 8 bases. J was trimmed by 7 bases and V by 1 base; bases with no gene match: 6. Per germline, CDR1 SGHKS and CDR2 YYEKEE (reference sequence). This CDR3 is 14 amino acids long. The CDR3 reads CASSLMQGANEAFF. CDR3 DNA: TGTGCCAGCAGCTTGATGCAGGGGGCGAATGAAGCTTTCTTT. The full variable domain, with the rest looked up from reference TRBV5-5 and TRBJ1-1, is DAGVTQSPTHLIKTRGQQVTLRCSPISGHKSVSWYQQVLGQGPQFIFQYYEKEERGRGNFPDRFSARQFPNYSSELNVNALLLGDSALYLCASSLMQGANEAFFGQGTRLTVV.

This rearrangement joins TRBV19 to TRBJ1-5, with 10 bases that match TRBD1. Germline V gene lookup returns CDR1 LNHDA and CDR2 SQIVND (reference sequence). V lost 3 bases, J lost 5 bases, and 10 bases stayed unmatched. The CDR3 has 17 amino acids. The CDR3 DNA reads as TGTGCCAGTAGTATGTTACAGGGGACAGGGGTGGATCAGCCCCAGCATTTT. Its translation: CASSMLQGTGVDQPQHF.

In its sample, this clone was seen once. The chain employs TRBV14 and TRBJ2-7, with a possible D match to TRBD2 (6 bases). Deletions cut 0 bases from V and 4 bases from J, with 16 bases between. The length of the CDR3 is 16 residues. Germline V gene lookup returns CDR1 SGHDN and CDR2 FVKESK. DNA for the CDR3: TGTGCCAGCAGCCAAGAACGGTCGGGAGCGAGTTACGAGCAGTACTTC. Translating gives CASSQERSGASYEQYF.

V is TRBV30 and J is TRBJ2-5, with a possible D match to TRBD1 (6 bases). V was pared by 4 bases and J by 1 base, with 10 bases between. Germline V gene data show CDR1 as GTSNPN and CDR2 as SVGIG (reference sequence). The CDR3 covers 13 residues. DNA of the CDR3: TGTGCCTGGACTGGGACACGCCAAGAGACCCAGTACTTC. Encoded protein: CAWTGTRQETQYF.

The chain couples TRBV7-8 to TRBJ1-4; D is perhaps TRBD1 (5 bases). Trimming removed 5 bases from V and 8 bases from J, with 15 bases in between. The CDR3 totals 14 residues. Germline CDR1 and CDR2: SGHVS and FQNEAQ. In DNA form, the CDR3 reads TGTGCCAGCAGCCCTCAGCAGGGTGGGGAAAAACTGTTTTTT. Amino acids: CASSPQQGGEKLFF.

The J gene is TRBJ1-3, the V gene TRBV18; D possibly corresponds to TRBD1 (5 bases). The V and J ends lost 2 bases and 0 bases respectively, with 11 bases between them. The CDR3 runs to 16 residues. Germline V lookup: CDR1 KGHSH, CDR2 LQKENI. CDR3 sequence: CASSPFDSSSGNTIYF. CDR3 bases: TGTGCCAGCTCACCATTCGACAGCAGCTCTGGAAACACCATATATTTT.

The table lists this clone with a few counts. The J gene is TRBJ1-2, the V gene TRBV6-2 or TRBV6-3; the D is unclear. Deletions cut 5 bases from V and 4 bases from J, with 11 bases between. Germline values: CDR1 MNHEY, CDR2 SVGEGT. The CDR3 is made up of 13 amino acids. The CDR3 nucleotides read TGTGCCAGCAGTGACCCTGCTCCCTATGGCTACACCTTC. It specifies CASSDPAPYGYTF.

Points on this clone: The same CDR3 is also encoded by other DNA sequences in this sample. The chain combines TRBV4-2 with TRBJ1-1; 7 bases line up with TRBD1. From germline, CDR1 is LGHNA and CDR2 YNFKEQ. This CDR3 has 14 residues. V gave up 3 bases and J gave up 0 bases; unmatched junction bases: 1. This chain's CDR3 is CASSQGQLNTEAFF. Here the CDR3 DNA reads TGTGCCAGCAGCCAGGGACAGCTGAACACTGAAGCTTTCTTT.

This clone was counted once. The chain carries TRBV5-8 and TRBJ1-6; D ambiguous. The CDR3 has 14 residues. Trimming pared 4 bases from V and 6 bases from J, leaving 11 bases between. Germline V gives CDR1 SGHTS, CDR2 YDEGEE. The chain's CDR3 is CASSPRAVNSPLHF. CDR3 nucleotide sequence: TGTGCCAGCAGCCCTCGGGCGGTTAATTCACCCCTCCACTTT. The full variable domain, in which reference TRBV5-8 and TRBJ1-6 provide the parts outside the CDR3, is EAGVTQSPTHLIKTRGQQATLRCSPISGHTSVYWYQQALGLGLQFLLWYDEGEERNRGNFPPRFSGRQFPNYSSELNVNALELEDSALYLCASSPRAVNSPLHFGNGTRLTVT.

The chain employs TRBV7-6 and TRBJ1-3, with no clear D. Trimming removed 5 bases at V and 0 bases at J, with 14 bases between. Germline V gives CDR1 SGHVS, CDR2 FNYEAQ. The CDR3 is made up of 16 amino acids. Here the CDR3 DNA reads TGTGCCAGCAGCCCCTCCACGGGGATCTCTGGAAACACCATATATTTT. This translates into CASSPSTGISGNTIYF.

The chain recombines TRBV27 with TRBJ2-3; D may correspond to TRBD1 or TRBD2 (5 bases each). This CDR3 contains 14 residues. Per germline, CDR1 MNHEY and CDR2 SMNVEV (reference sequence). V was pared by 4 bases and J by 4 bases, with 12 bases between. In nucleotides, the CDR3 is TGTGCCAGCAGTTCACCGGGACGTCCAGATACGCAGTATTTT. The encoded protein is CASSSPGRPDTQYF.